The 3 T cell receptor beta chains below were found in one sample sequenced in a study of T cell repertoires in cytomegalovirus infection. TCRdb redid the calling of the reads with MiXCR, one entry per CDR3 protein. In the table there are about 70,000 distinct CDR3 sequences, 20% to 25% of which are singletons. Their specific antigens are unknown. Sequences were derived from CD8+ T cells from cultured PBMCs, sampled from culture after CMV antigen stimulation. Source of these receptors: a human donor in good health (CMV status not recorded). Some clones in this sample may be carry-over from other donors' samples.

The chain couples TRBV6-1 to TRBJ1-5; TRBD1 aligns across 12 bases. J lost 7 bases, V lost 6 bases, and 10 bases had no gene match. In germline, CDR1 is MNHNS, CDR2 SASEGT. The CDR3 totals 16 residues. CDR3 sequence reads: CASRVGTGGAQQPQHF. The CDR3 DNA follows: TGTGCCAGCAGAGTCGGGACAGGGGGCGCGCAACAGCCCCAGCATTTT.

The J gene is TRBJ1-4, the V gene TRBV7-8; D may be TRBD1 (5 bases). The CDR3 is 15 amino acids. The germline gives CDR1 SGHVS, CDR2 FQNEAQ. Trimming took 4 bases from V and 3 from J, leaving 12 bases between them. The CDR3 sequence is CASSSWDGPNEKLFF. The CDR3 bases are TGTGCCAGCAGCTCCTGGGACGGACCTAATGAAAAACTGTTTTTT.

The gene calls are TRBV20-1 and TRBJ1-2; the D is unclear. The length of the CDR3 is 13 residues. Trimming shortened V by 0 bases and J by 6 bases, and 11 bases separated the two germline ends. Germline V gene lookup returns CDR1 DFQATT and CDR2 SNEGSKA (reference sequence). The CDR3 nucleotides read TGCAGTGCTAGAGAGTGGGATTCGGATGGCTACACCTTC. Translating gives CSAREWDSDGYTF.